This T cell receptor (beta chain) was recovered during a study of human T cells and chemical hapten exposure. Time point noted: patch test 2, 6 weeks after DPC sensitization. Treatment noted: therapeutic diphenylcyclopropenone sensitization with weekly scalp DPC. Study results and limitations: Versus controls, expanded TCRs had significantly more large CDR3 similarity clusters. Following DPC sensitization, TCRs present above 1 in 1000 frequency showed no change.

TCRdb re-called the RACE reads with MiXCR, one entry per CDR3 protein. Of about 94,000 distinct CDR3 sequences in the sample, approximately 8.6% were seen once. On this clonotype: Its specificity is unknown.

The CDR3 covers 15 residues. CDR1 and CDR2 (germline): LNHDA, SQIVND (reference sequence). Germline trimming cut 1 base from V and 11 bases from J; bases unmatched to any gene: 9. The sample in question was whole blood, obtained in connection with sensitization to the hapten diphenylcyclopropenone (DPC). The V call is TRBV19, the J call TRBJ2-2; 8 nucleotides line up with TRBD1. This receptor was obtained from a woman aged 40 to 49 with alopecia areata. Some clones in this sample may be carry-over from other donors' samples. In DNA, the CDR3 is TGTGCCAGTAGTATAGGGTCCAGGGGACAGGTTGAGCTGTTTTTT. Residues: CASSIGSRGQVELFF.